This TCR beta chain originates from a study of beta chain features in type 1 diabetes. Notes on the study in general: PCR may have favored shorter templates equally in patients and controls. Patients' naive, central memory and regulatory TCRB repertoires appeared more alike than those of healthy donors. Using cDNA template may skew counts toward highly expressing activated cells. TCRB CDR3 length was moderately but significantly reduced in all four CD4+ subsets of Type 1 diabetes patients.

The study reverse transcribed the entire isolated RNA, so it sequenced expressed TCRB transcripts. Data came from immunoSEQ multiplex PCR; TCRdb stores just in-frame clones and leaves some out. The table includes 900,000 or so clones, roughly 15% detected once. Trimming stripped 0 bases from V and 8 bases from J, with 17 bases between. Per germline, CDR1 LNHDA and CDR2 SQIVND (reference sequence). This CDR3 is built from 16 residues. Remarks on this clone: Antigen unknown.

The rearrangement links TRBV19 to TRBJ2-1, with a possible D match to TRBD2 (7 bases). The TCR comes from a woman younger than 30 in good health. The sequenced material came from naive CD4+ T cells from blood. DNA for the CDR3: TGTGCCAGTAGTATAGATCACGGGGGGCCGGGCGATGAGCAGTTCTTC. Translation: CASSIDHGGPGDEQFF.